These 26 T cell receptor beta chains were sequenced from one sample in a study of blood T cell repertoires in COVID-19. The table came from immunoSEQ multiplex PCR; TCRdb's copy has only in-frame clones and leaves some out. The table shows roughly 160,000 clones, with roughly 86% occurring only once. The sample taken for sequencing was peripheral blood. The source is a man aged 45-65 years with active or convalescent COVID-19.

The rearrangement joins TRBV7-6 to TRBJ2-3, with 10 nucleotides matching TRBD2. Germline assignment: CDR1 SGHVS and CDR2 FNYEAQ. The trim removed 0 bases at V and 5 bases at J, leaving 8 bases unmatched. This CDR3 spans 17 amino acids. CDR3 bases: TGTGCCAGCAGCTTAGCGAGGACTAGCGGAACTATAGATACGCAGTATTTT. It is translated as CASSLARTSGTIDTQYF.

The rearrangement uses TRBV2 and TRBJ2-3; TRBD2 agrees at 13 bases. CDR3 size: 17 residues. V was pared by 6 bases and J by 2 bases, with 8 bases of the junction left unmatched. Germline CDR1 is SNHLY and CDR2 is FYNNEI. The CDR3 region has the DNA TGTGCCAGCAGCCGCTGGACTAGCGGGAGTCTCACAGATACGCAGTATTTT. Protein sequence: CASSRWTSGSLTDTQYF.

This chain's CDR3 is CASSYSRDRGGYTF. In nucleotides, the CDR3 is TGTGCCAGCAGTTACTCGAGGGACAGGGGTGGCTACACCTTC. The genes are TRBV6-5 and TRBJ1-2; 10 bases fit TRBD1. CDR3 length: 14 amino acids. The germline gives CDR1 MNHEY, CDR2 SVGAGI. V was pared by 0 bases and J by 7 bases, with 2 bases of the junction left unmatched.

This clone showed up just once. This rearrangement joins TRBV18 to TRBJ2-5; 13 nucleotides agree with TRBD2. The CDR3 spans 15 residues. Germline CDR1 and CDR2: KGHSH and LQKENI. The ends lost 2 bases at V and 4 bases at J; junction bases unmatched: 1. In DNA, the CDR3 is TGTGCCAGCTCACCAAGGACTAGCGGGGGAGAGACCCAGTACTTC. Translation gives CASSPRTSGGETQYF.

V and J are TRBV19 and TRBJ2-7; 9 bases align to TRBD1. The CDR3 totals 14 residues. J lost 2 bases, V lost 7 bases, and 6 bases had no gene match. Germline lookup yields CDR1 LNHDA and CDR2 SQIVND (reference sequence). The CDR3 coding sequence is TGTGCCAGTAAGGGGACAGGGAATGCCTACGAGCAGTACTTC. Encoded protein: CASKGTGNAYEQYF.

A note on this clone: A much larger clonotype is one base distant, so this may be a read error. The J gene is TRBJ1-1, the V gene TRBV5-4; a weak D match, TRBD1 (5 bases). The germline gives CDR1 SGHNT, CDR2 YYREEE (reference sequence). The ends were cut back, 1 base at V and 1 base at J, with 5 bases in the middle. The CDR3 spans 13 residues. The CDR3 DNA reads TGTGCCAGCAGCTTGACAGGGAACACTGAAGCTTTCTTT. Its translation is CASSLTGNTEAFF. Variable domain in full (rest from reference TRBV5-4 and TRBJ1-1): ETGVTQSPTHLIKTRGQQVTLRCSSQSGHNTVSWYQQALGQGPQFIFQYYREEENGRGNFPPRFSGLQFPNYSSELNVNALELDDSALYLCASSLTGNTEAFFGQGTRLTVV.

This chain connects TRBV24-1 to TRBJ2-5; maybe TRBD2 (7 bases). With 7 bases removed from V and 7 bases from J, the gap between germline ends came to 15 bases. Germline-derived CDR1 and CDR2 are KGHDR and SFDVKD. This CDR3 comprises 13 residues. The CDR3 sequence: CATSTIRGGTQYF. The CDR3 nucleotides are TGTGCCACCAGCACGATAAGGGGGGGGACCCAGTACTTC.

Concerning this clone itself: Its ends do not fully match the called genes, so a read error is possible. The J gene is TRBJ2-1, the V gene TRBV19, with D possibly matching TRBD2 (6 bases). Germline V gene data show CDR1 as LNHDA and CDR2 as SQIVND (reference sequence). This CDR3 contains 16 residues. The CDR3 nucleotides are TGTGCCAGTAGTCCCCGGGACGGGAGCTCCTGCAATGAGCAGTTCTTC. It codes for CASSPRDGSSCNEQFF.

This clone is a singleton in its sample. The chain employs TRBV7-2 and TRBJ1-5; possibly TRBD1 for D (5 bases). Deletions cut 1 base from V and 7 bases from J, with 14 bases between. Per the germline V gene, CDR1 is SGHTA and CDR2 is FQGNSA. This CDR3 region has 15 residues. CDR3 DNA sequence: TGTGCCAGCAGCTTAGATATCGGGGGAGGACAGCCCCAGCATTTT. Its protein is CASSLDIGGGQPQHF.

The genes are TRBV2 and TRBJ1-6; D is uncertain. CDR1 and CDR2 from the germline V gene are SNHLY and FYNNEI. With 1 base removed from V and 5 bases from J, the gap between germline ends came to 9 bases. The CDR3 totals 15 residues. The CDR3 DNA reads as TGTGCCAGCAGTGAAGAGAGAAGTGATAATTCACCCCTCCACTTT. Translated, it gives CASSEERSDNSPLHF. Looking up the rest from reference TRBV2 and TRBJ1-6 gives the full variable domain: EPEVTQTPSHQVTQMGQEVILRCVPISNHLYFYWYRQILGQKVEFLVSFYNNEISEKSEIFDDQFSVERPDGSNFTLKIRSTKLEDSAMYFCASSEERSDNSPLHFGNGTRLTVT.

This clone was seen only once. CDR3 loop: CASSLSGSANEQFF. For the CDR3, the DNA is TGTGCCAGCAGCTTAAGCGGGAGCGCGAATGAGCAGTTCTTC. The chain combines TRBV7-9 with TRBJ2-1; 8 positions match TRBD2. Germline V lookup: CDR1 SEHNR, CDR2 FQNEAQ (reference sequence). With V trimmed by 2 bases and J by 7 bases, 4 bases remained unmatched. The CDR3 loop spans 14 amino acids.

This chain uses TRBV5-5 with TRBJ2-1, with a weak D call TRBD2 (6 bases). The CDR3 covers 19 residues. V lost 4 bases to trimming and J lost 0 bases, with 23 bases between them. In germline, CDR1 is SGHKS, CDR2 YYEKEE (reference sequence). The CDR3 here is CASSLLAGRVLSSYNEQFF. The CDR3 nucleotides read TGTGCCAGCAGCCTACTTGCGGGGCGGGTATTGAGCTCCTACAATGAGCAGTTCTTC.

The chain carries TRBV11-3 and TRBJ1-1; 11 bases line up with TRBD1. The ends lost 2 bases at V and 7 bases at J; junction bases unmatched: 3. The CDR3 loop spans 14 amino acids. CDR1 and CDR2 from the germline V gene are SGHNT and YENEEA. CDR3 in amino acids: CASSLIGTGGEAFF. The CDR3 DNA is TGTGCCAGCAGCTTAATAGGGACAGGGGGTGAAGCTTTCTTT.

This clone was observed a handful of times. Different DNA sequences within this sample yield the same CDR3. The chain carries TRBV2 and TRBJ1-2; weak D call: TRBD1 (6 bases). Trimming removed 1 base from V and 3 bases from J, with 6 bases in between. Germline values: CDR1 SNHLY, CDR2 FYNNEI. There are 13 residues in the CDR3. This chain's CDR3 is CASSEGQDYGYTF. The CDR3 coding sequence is TGTGCCAGCAGTGAAGGACAGGACTATGGCTACACCTTC.

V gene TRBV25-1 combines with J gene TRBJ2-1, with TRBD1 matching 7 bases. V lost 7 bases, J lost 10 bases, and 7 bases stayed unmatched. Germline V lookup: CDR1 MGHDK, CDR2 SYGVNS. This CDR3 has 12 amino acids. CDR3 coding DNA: TGTGCCAGCACCGCTACAGGGGCCGAGCAGTTCTTC. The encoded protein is CASTATGAEQFF.

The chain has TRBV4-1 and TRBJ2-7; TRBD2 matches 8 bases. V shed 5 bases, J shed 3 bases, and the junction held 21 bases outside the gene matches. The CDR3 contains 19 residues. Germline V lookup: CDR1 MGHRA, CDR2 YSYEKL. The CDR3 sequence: CASSKLGNSGGGSSYEQYF. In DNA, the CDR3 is TGCGCCAGCAGCAAGCTAGGGAACAGCGGGGGCGGATCGAGCTACGAGCAGTACTTC.

Written as DNA, the CDR3 is TGTGCCAGCAGTTCGACAGGGTACTATGGCTACACCTTC. Residues: CASSSTGYYGYTF. The chain uses TRBV6-2 or TRBV6-3 and TRBJ1-2; 7 bases are a match to TRBD1. Germline CDR1 and CDR2: MNHEY and SVGEGT. With V trimmed by 4 bases and J by 3 bases, 2 bases remained unmatched. The CDR3 totals 13 residues.

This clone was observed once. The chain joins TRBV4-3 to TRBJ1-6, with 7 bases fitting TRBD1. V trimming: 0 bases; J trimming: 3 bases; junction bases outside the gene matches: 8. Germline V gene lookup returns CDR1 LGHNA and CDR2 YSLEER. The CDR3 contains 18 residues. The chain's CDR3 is CASSQDLGQGVYNSPLHF. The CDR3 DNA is TGCGCCAGCAGCCAAGATTTGGGCCAGGGGGTCTATAATTCACCCCTCCACTTT.

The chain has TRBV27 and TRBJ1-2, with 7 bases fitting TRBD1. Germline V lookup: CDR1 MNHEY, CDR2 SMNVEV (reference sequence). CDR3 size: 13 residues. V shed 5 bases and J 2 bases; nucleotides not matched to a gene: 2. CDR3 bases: TGTGCCAGCAGTGGGACAGCAAACTATGGCTACACCTTC. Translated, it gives CASSGTANYGYTF.

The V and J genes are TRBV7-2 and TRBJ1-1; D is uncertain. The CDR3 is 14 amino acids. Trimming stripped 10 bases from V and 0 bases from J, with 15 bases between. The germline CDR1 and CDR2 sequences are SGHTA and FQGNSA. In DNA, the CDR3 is TGTGCCACCACGCGGTATGCAGTGAACACTGAAGCTTTCTTT. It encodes CATTRYAVNTEAFF.

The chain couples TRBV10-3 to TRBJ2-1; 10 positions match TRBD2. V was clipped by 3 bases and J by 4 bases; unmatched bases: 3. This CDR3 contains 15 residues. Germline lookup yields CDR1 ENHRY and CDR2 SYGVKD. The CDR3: CAISDETSGYNEQFF. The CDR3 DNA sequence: TGTGCCATCAGTGACGAGACTAGCGGGTACAATGAGCAGTTCTTC.

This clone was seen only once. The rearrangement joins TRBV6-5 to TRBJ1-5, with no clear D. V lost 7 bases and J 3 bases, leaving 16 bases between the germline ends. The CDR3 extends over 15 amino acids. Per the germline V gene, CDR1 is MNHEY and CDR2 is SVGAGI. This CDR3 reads CASTARLSDNQPQHF. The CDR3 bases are TGTGCCAGCACCGCCAGGTTATCGGACAATCAGCCCCAGCATTTT.

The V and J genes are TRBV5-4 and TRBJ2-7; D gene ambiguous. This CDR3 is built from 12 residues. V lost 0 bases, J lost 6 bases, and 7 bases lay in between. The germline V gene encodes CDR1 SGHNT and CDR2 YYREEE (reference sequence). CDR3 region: CASSLVASEQYF. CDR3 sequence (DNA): TGTGCCAGCAGCTTGGTAGCTTCCGAGCAGTACTTC.

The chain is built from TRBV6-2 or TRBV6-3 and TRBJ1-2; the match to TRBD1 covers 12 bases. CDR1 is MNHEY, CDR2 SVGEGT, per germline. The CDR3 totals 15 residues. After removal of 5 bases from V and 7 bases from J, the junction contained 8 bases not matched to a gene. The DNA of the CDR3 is TGTGCCAGCAGTGTACCGGGACAGGGGGCCGGTGGCTACACCTTC. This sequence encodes CASSVPGQGAGGYTF.

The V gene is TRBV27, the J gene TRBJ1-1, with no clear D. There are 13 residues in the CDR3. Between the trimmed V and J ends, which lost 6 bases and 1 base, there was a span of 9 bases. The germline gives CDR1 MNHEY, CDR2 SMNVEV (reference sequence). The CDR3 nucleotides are TGTGCCAGCAGGGGCAGCTGGAACACTGAAGCTTTCTTT. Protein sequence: CASRGSWNTEAFF.

CDR3 DNA sequence: TGTGCCAGCAGCGTGGGACAGGCCTCCGGCTACACCTTC. It is translated as CASSVGQASGYTF. V usage is TRBV9 and J usage is TRBJ1-2, with 8 bases that match TRBD1. CDR3 length: 13 residues. Trimming took 2 bases from V and 8 from J; bases not matched to a gene: 5. Germline V gene sequence: CDR1 SGDLS, CDR2 YYNGEE.